This T cell receptor (beta chain) was observed in a study of T cells in women clearing cervical HPV infection. Notes on the study in general: Cases and controls were distinguished at AUC around 0.87 by richness and V genes.

The V segment lost 2 bases and the J segment 2 bases; nucleotides outside the gene matches: 5. This CDR3 is built from 16 residues. Remarks on this clone: The antigen is not known. The read ends 3 residues shy of where the CDR3 ends; the end is completed using the germline J gene.

The protocol was immunoSEQ multiplex PCR, while the TCRdb copy is restricted to in-frame clones and leaves out a portion. This sample's table has approximately 31,000 clones. Dot-blot hybridization genotyped cervical HPV amplified with MY09/MY11 PCR. The genes are TRBV12-3 or TRBV12-4 and TRBJ1-4; 7 positions agree with TRBD1. The sequenced sample consisted of blood buffy coat. This receptor was taken from a woman between 18 and 70 years old with a cervical HPV16 infection that either progressed to CIN3+ or cleared (not recorded which). The sequenced CDR3 bases are TGTGCCAGCAGTTTACAGGGGGGTCCGACTAATGAAAAA. The encoded protein is CASSLQGGPTNEK. The whole CDR3 sequence reads CASSLQGGPTNEKLFF.